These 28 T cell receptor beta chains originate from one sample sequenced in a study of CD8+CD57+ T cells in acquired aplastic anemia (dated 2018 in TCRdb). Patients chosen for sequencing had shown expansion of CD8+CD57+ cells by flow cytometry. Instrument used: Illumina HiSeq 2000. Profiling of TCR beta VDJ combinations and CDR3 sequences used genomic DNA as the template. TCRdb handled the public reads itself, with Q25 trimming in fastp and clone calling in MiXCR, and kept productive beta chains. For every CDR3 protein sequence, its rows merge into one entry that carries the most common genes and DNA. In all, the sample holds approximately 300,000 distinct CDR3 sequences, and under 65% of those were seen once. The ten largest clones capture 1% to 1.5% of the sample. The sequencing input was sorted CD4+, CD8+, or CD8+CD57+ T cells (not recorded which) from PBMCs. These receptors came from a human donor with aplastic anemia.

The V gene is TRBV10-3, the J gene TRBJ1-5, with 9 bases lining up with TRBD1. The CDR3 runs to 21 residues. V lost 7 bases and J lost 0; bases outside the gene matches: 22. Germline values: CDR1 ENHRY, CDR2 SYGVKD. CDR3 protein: CAIMTGGPNTEAFYSNQPQHF. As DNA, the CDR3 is TGTGCCATCATGACAGGGGGACCGAACACTGAAGCTTTCTATAGCAATCAGCCCCAGCATTTT.

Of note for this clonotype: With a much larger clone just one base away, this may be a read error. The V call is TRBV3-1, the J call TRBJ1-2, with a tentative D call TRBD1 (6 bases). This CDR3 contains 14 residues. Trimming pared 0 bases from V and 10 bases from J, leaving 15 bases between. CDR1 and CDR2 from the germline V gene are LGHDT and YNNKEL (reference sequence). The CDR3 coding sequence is TGTGCCAGCAGCCAAGATAACAGGGTCCGTGACTACACCTTC. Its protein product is CASSQDNRVRDYTF.

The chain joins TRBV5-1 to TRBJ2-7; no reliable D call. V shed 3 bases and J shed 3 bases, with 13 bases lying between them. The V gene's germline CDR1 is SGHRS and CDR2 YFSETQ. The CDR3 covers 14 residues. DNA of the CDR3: TGCGCCAGCAGCTCGGCTGACGCAATCTACGAGCAGTACTTC. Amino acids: CASSSADAIYEQYF.

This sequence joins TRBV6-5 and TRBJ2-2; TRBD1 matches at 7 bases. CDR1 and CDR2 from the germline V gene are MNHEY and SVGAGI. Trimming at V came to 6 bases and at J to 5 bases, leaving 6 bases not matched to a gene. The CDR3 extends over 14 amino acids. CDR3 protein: CASSYDRATGELFF. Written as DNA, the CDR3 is TGTGCCAGCAGCTACGACAGGGCGACCGGGGAGCTGTTTTTT.

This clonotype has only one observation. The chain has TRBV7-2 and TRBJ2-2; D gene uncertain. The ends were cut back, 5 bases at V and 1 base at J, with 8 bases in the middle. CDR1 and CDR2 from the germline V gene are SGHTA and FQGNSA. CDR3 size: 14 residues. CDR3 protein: CASSAPKNTGELFF. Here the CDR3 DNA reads TGTGCCAGCAGCGCGCCTAAGAACACCGGGGAGCTGTTTTTT.

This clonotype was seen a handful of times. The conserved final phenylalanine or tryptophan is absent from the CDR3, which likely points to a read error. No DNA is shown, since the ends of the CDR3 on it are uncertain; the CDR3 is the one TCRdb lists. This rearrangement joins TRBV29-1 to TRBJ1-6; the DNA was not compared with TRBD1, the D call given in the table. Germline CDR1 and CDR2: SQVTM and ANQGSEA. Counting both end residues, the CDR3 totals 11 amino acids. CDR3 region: CSKATYREQGS.

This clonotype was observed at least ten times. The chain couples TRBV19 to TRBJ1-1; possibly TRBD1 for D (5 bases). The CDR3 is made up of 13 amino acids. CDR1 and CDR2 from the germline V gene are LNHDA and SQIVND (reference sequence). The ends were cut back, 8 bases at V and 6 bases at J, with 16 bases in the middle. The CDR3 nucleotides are TGTGCCAGTTGGGGCCAGCAGCGGGCTGAAGCTTTCTTT. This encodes CASWGQQRAEAFF.

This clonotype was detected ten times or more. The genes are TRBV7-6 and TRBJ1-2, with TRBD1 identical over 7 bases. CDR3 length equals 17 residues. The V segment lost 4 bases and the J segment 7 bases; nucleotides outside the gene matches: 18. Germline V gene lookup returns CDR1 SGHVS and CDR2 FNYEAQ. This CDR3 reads CASSSIGTAPTYGGYTF. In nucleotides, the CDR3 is TGTGCCAGCAGCTCGATCGGGACAGCTCCGACTTACGGTGGCTACACCTTC.

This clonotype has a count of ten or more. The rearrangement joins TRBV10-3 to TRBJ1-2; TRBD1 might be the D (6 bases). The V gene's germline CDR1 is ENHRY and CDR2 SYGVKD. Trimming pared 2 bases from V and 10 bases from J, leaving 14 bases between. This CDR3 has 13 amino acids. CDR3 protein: CAISEDRKRDYTF. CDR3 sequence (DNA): TGTGCCATCAGTGAGGACAGGAAAAGGGACTACACCTTC.

The CDR3 region is CASRAGGESFF. The CDR3 bases are TGTGCCAGCAGGGCGGGGGGGGAATCTTTCTTT. The gene calls are TRBV2 and TRBJ1-1; tentatively, D is TRBD1 (5 bases). The CDR3 runs to 11 residues. With 6 bases removed from V and 12 bases from J, the gap between germline ends came to 14 bases. In germline, CDR1 is SNHLY, CDR2 FYNNEI.

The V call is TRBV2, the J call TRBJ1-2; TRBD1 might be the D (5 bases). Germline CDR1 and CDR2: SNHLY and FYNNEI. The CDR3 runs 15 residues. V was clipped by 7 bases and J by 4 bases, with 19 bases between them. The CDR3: CASKGLAESGYGYTF. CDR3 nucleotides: TGTGCCAGCAAGGGACTAGCAGAGTCTGGCTATGGCTACACCTTC.

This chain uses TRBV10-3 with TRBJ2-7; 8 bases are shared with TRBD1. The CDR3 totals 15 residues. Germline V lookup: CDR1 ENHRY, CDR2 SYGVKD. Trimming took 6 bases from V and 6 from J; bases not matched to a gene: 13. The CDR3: CAISTVGQVRREQYF. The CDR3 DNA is TGTGCCATCAGCACTGTGGGACAGGTCAGGCGCGAGCAGTACTTC.

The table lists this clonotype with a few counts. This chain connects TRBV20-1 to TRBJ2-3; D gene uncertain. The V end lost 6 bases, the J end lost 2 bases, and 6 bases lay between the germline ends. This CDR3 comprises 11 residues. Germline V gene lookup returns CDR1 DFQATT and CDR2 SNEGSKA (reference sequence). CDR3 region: CSAKTTDTQYF. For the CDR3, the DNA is TGCAGTGCCAAGACCACAGATACGCAGTATTTT.

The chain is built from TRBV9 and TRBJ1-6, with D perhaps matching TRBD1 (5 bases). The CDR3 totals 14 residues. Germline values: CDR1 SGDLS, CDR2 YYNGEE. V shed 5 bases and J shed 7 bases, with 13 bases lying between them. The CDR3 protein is CASRAPGDNSPLHF. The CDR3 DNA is TGTGCCAGCAGAGCCCCGGGGGACAATTCACCCCTCCACTTT.

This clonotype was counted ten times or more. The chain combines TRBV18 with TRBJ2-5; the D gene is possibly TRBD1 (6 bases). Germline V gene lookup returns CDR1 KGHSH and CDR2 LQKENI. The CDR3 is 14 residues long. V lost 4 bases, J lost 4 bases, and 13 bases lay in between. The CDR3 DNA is TGTGCCAGCTCACTACAGGGCGTCCGAGAGACCCAGTACTTC. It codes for CASSLQGVRETQYF. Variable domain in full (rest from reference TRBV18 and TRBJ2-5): NAGVMQNPRHLVRRRGQEARLRCSPMKGHSHVYWYRQLPEEGLKFMVYLQKENIIDESGMPKERFSAEFPKEGPSILRIQQVVRGDSAAYFCASSLQGVRETQYFGPGTRLLVL.

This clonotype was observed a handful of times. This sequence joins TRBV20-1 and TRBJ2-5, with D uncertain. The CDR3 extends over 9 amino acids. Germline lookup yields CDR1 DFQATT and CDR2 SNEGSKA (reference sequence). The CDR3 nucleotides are TGCAGCGTCGCGGAGACCCAGTACTTC. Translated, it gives CSVAETQYF.

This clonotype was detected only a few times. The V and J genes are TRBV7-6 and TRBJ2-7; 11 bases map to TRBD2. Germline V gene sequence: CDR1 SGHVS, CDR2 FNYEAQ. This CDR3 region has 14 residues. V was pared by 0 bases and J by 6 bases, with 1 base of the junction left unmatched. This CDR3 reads CASSLALAGGEQYF. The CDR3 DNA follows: TGTGCCAGCAGCTTAGCCCTAGCGGGAGGCGAGCAGTACTTC.

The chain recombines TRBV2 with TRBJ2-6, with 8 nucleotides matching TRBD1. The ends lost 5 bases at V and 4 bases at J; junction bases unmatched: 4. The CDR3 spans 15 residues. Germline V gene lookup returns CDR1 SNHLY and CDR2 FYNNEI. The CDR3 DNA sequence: TGTGCCAGCAGTCTACAGGGGGTCGGGGCCAACGTCCTGACTTTC. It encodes CASSLQGVGANVLTF.

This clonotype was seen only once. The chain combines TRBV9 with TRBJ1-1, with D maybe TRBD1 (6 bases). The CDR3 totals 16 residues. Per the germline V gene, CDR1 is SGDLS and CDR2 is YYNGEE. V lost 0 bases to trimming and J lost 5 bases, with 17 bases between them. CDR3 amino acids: CASSVGTRGGLTEAFF. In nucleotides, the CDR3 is TGTGCCAGCAGCGTAGGGACTAGAGGGGGATTAACTGAAGCTTTCTTT.

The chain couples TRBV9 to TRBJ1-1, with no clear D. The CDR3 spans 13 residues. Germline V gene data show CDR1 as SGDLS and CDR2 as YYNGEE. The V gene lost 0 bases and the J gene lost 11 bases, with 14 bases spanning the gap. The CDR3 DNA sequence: TGTGCCAGCAGCGTAGGAGGCGTCGGTGCGGCTTTCTTT. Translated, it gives CASSVGGVGAAFF.

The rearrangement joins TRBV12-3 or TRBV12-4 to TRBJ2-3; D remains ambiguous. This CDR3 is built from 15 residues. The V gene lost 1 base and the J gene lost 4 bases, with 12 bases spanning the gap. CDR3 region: CASSLEASIADTQYF. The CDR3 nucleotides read TGTGCCAGCAGTTTAGAGGCTTCAATCGCAGATACGCAGTATTTT.

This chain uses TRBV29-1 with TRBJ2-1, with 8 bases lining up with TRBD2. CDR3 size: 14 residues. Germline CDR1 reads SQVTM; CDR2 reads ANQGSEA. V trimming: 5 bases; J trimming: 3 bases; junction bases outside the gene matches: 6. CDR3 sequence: CSVPGTSRYNEQFF. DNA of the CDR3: TGCAGCGTTCCCGGGACTAGTCGCTACAATGAGCAGTTCTTC.

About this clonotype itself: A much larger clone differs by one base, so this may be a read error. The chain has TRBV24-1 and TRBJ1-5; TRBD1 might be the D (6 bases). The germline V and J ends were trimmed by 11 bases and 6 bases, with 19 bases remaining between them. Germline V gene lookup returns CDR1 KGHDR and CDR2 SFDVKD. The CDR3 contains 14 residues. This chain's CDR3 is CASPSGVGGQPQHF. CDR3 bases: TGTGCCAGCCCCTCCGGAGTAGGGGGTCAGCCCCAGCATTTT.

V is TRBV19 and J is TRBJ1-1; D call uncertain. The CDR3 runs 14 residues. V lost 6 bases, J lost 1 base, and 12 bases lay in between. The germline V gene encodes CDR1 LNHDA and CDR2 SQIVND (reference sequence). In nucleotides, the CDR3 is TGTGCCAGTAGACCATTTAGCGGGAACACTGAAGCTTTCTTT. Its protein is CASRPFSGNTEAFF.

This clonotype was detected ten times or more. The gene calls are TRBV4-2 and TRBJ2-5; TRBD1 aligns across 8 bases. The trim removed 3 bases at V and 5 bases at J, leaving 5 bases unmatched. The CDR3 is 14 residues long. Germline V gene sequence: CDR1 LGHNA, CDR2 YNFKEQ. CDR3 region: CASSHYRDRETQYF. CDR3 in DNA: TGTGCCAGCAGCCACTACCGGGACAGGGAGACCCAGTACTTC.

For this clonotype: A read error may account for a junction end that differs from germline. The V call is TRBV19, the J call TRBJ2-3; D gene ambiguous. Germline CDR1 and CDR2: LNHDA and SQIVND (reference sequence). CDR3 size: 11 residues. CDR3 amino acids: CASSRADTQYF. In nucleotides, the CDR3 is TGTGCTAGTAGTCGGGCAGATACGCAGTATTTT.

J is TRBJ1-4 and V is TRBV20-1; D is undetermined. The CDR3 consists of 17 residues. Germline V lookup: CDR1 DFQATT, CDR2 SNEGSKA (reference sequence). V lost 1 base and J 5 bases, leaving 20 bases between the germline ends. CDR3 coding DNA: TGCAGTGCTAGAGGAGCTCGGGAATGGCATTACAATGAAAAACTGTTTTTT. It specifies CSARGAREWHYNEKLFF.

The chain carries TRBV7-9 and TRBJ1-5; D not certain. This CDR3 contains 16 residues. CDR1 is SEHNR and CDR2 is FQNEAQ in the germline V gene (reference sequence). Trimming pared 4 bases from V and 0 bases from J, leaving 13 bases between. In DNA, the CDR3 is TGTGCCAGCAGCTCCCTTATAGGAGGTAGCAATCAGCCCCAGCATTTT. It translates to CASSSLIGGSNQPQHF.